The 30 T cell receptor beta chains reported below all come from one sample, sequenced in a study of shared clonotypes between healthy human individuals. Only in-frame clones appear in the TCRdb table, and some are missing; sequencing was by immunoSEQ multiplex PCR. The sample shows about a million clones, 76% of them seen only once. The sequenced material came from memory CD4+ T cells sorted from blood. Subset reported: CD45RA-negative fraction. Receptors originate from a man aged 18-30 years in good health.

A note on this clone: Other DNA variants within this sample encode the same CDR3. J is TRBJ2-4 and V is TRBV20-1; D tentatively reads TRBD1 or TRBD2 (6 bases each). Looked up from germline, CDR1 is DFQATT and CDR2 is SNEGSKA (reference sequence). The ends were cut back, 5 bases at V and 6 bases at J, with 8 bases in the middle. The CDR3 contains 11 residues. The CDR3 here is CSAGGGNIQYF. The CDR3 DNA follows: TGCAGTGCTGGAGGGGGAAACATTCAGTACTTC.

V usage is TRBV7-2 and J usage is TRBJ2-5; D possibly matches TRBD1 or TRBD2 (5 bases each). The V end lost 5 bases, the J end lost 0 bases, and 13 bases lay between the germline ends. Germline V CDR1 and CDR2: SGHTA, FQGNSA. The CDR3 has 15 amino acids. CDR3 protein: CASSPRDQYQETQYF. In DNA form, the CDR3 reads TGTGCCAGCAGCCCCCGGGACCAGTACCAAGAGACCCAGTACTTC.

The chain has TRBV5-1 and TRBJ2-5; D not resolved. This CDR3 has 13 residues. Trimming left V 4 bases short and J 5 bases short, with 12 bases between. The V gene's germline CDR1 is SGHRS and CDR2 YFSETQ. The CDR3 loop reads CASSPGPLETQYF. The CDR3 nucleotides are TGCGCCAGCAGCCCCGGGCCCCTGGAGACCCAGTACTTC. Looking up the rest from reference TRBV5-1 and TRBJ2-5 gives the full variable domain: KAGVTQTPRYLIKTRGQQVTLSCSPISGHRSVSWYQQTPGQGLQFLFEYFSETQRNKGNFPGRFSGRQFSNSRSEMNVSTLELGDSALYLCASSPGPLETQYFGPGTRLLVL.

The CDR3 coding sequence is TGTGCCAGCAGCTTCAAGGGGATGGGGGCCAACGTCCTGACTTTC. Protein product: CASSFKGMGANVLTF. V is TRBV13 and J is TRBJ2-6; a weak D match, TRBD1 (5 bases). The V and J ends lost 3 bases and 4 bases respectively, with 10 bases between them. The CDR3 has 15 residues. CDR1 is PRHDT, CDR2 FYEKMQ, per germline (reference sequence).

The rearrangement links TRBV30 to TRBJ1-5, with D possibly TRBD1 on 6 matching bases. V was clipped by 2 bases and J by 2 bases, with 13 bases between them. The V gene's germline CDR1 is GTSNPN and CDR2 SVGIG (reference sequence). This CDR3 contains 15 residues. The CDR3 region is CAWSPGHIGNQPQHF. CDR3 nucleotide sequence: TGTGCCTGGAGTCCGGGACACATCGGCAATCAGCCCCAGCATTTT.

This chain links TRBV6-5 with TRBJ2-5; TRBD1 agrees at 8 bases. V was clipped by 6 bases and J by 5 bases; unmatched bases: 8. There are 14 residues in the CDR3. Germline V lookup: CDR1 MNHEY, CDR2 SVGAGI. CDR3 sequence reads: CASSRDRGWETQYF. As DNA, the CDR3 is TGTGCCAGCAGCCGAGACAGGGGCTGGGAGACCCAGTACTTC.

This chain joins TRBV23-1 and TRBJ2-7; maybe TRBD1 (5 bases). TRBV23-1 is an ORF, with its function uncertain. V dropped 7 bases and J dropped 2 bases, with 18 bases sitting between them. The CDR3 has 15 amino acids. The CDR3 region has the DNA TGCGCCAGCACACCAACCTGGACACTTCCCTACGAGCAGTACTTC. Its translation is CASTPTWTLPYEQYF.

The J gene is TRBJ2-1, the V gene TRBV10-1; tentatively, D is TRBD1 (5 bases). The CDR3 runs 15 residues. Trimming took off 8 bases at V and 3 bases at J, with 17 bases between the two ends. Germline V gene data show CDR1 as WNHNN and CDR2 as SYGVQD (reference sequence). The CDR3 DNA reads TGCGCCAGCGGGGCCTCTGGGGCCCGCTACAATGAGCAGTTCTTC. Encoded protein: CASGASGARYNEQFF.

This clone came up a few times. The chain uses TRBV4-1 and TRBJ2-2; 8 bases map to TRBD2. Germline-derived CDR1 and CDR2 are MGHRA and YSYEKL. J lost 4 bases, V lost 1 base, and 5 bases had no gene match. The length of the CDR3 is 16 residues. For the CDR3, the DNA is TGCGCCAGCAGCCAAGCGGGTAGCGGGATCACCGGGGAGCTGTTTTTT. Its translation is CASSQAGSGITGELFF.

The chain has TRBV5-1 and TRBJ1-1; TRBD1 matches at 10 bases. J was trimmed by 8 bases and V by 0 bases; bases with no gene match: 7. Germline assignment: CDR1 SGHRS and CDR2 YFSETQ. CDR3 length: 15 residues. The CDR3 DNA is TGCGCCAGCAGCTTGGGTTCGCCGGGACAGGGGGAAGCTTTCTTT. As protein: CASSLGSPGQGEAFF.

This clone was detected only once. CDR3 loop: CASSLGRNSYEQYF. The CDR3, as DNA: TGCGCCAGCAGCTTGGGCAGAAACAGCTACGAGCAGTACTTC. The V call is TRBV5-1, the J call TRBJ2-7; D is uncertain. V was shortened by 0 bases and J by 3 bases, with 10 bases between the two germline ends. Germline CDR1 reads SGHRS; CDR2 reads YFSETQ. This CDR3 contains 14 residues.

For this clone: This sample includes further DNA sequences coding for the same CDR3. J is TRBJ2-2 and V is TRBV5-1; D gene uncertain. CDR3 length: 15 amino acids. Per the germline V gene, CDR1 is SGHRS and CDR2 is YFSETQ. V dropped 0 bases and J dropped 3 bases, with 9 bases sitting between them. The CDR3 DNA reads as TGCGCCAGCAGCTTGGGTTATCGGGACACCGGGGAGCTGTTTTTT. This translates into CASSLGYRDTGELFF. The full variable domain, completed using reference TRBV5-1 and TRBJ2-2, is KAGVTQTPRYLIKTRGQQVTLSCSPISGHRSVSWYQQTPGQGLQFLFEYFSETQRNKGNFPGRFSGRQFSNSRSEMNVSTLELGDSALYLCASSLGYRDTGELFFGEGSRLTVL.

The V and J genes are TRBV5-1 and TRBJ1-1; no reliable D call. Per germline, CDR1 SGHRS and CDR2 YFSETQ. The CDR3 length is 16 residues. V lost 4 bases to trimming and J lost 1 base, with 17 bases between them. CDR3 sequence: CASSPRRIGGNTEAFF. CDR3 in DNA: TGCGCCAGCAGCCCCCGACGGATAGGCGGGAACACTGAAGCTTTCTTT.

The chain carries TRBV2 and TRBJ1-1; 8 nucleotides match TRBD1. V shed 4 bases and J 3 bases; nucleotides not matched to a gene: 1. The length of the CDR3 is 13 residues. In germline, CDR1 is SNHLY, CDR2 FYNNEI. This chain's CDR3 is CASSADRDTEAFF. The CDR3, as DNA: TGTGCCAGCAGTGCGGACAGGGACACTGAAGCTTTCTTT.

CDR3 coding DNA: TGTGCCAGCAGCCAAGCCTTCCCGGGGGAAATCAATCAGCCCCAGCATTTT. Residues: CASSQAFPGEINQPQHF. The chain combines TRBV14 with TRBJ1-5; the D gene is possibly TRBD1 (5 bases). Germline CDR1 and CDR2: SGHDN and FVKESK. V lost 1 base to trimming and J lost 3 bases, with 16 bases between them. The CDR3 has 17 amino acids. Variable domain in full (rest from reference TRBV14 and TRBJ1-5): EAGVTQFPSHSVIEKGQTVTLRCDPISGHDNLYWYRRVMGKEIKFLLHFVKESKQDESGMPNNRFLAERTGGTYSTLKVQPAELEDSGVYFCASSQAFPGEINQPQHFGDGTRLSIL.

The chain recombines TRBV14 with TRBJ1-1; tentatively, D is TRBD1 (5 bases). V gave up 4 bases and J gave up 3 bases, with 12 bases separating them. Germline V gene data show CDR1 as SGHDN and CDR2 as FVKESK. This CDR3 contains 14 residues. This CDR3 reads CASSPLLGDTEAFF. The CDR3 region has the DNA TGTGCCAGCAGCCCTTTGTTGGGGGACACTGAAGCTTTCTTT.

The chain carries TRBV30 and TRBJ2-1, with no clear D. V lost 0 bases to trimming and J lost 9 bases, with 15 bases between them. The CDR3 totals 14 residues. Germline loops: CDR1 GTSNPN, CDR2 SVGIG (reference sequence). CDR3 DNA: TGTGCCTGGAGTGTAGCTGGAGCAAAGGGTGAGCAGTTCTTC. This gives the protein CAWSVAGAKGEQFF.

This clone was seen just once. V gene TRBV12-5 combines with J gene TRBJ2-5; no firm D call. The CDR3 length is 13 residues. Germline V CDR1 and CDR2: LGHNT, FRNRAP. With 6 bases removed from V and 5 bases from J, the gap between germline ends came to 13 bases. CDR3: CASGTDGGETQYF. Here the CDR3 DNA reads TGTGCTAGTGGAACGGACGGTGGGGAGACCCAGTACTTC.

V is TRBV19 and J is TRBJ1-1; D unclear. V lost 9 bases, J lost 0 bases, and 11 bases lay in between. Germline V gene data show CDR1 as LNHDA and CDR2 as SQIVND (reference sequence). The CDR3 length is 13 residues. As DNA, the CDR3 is TGTGCCAGCATGGCACAGCTGAACACTGAAGCTTTCTTT. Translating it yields CASMAQLNTEAFF.

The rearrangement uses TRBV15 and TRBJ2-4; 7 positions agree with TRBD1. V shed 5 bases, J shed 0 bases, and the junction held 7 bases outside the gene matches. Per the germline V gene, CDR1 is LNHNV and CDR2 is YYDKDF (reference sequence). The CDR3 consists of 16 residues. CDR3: CATSSRGGLAKNIQYF. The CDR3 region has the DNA TGTGCCACCAGCTCCCGAGGGGGCCTAGCCAAAAACATTCAGTACTTC.

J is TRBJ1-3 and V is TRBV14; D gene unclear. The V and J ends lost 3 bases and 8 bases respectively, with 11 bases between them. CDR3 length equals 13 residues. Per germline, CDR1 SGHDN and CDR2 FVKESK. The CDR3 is CASSQLTADTIYF. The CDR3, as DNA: TGTGCCAGCAGCCAGCTAACTGCGGACACCATATATTTT.

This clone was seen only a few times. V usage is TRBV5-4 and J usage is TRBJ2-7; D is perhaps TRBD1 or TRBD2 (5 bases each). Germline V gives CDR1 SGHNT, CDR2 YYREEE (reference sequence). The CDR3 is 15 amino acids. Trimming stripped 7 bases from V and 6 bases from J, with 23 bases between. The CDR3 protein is CASLADGLGTGEQYF. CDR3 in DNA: TGTGCCAGCCTAGCCGACGGGCTGGGGACGGGCGAGCAGTACTTC.

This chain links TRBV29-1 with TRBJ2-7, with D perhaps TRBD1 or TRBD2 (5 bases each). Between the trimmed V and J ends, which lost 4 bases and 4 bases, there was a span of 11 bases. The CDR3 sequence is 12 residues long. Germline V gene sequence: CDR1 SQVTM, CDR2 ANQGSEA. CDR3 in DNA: TGCAGCGTTGGGCAGGGCGGGTACGAGCAGTACTTC. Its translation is CSVGQGGYEQYF.

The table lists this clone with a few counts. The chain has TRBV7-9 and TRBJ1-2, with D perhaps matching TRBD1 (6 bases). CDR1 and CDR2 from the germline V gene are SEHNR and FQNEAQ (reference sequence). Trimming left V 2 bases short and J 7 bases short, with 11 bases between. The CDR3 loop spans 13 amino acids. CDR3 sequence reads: CASSLKGVGGYTF. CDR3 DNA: TGTGCCAGCAGCTTAAAGGGGGTCGGTGGCTACACCTTC.

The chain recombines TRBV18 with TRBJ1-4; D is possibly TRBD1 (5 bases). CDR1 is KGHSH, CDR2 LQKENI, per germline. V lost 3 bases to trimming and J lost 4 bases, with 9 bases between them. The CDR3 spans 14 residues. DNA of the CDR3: TGTGCCAGCTCACCGGGACTTTTTAATGAAAAACTGTTTTTT. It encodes CASSPGLFNEKLFF.

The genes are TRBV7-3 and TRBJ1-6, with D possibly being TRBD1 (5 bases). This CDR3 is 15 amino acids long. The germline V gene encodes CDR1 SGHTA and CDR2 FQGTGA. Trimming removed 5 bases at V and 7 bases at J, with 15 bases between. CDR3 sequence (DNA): TGTGCCAGCAGCCTGGGGGAGGGGTGGAATTCACCCCTCCACTTT. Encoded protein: CASSLGEGWNSPLHF.

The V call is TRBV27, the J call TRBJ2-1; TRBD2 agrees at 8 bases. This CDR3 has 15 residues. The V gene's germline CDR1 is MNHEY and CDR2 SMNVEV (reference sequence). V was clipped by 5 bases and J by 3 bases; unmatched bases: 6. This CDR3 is CASSPLAGLYNEQFF. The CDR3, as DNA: TGTGCCAGCAGTCCTCTAGCGGGCCTCTACAATGAGCAGTTCTTC.

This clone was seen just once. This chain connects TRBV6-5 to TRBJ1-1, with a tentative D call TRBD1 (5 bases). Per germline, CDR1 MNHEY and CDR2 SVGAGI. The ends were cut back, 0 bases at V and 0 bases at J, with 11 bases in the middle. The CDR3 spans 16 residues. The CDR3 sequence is CASSYSRGYMNTEAFF. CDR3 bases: TGTGCCAGCAGTTACTCGAGGGGCTATATGAACACTGAAGCTTTCTTT.

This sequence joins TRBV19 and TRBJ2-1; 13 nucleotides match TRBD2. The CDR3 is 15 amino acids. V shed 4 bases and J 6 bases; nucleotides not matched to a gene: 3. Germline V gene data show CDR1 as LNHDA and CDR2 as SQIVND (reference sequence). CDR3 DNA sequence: TGTGCCAGTAGTAGGACTAGCGGGAGCTCCAATGAGCAGTTCTTC. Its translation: CASSRTSGSSNEQFF.

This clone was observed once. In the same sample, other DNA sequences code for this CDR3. The CDR3 reads CASSPGGTGELFF. CDR3 nucleotides: TGTGCCAGTAGTCCCGGCGGGACCGGGGAGCTGTTTTTT. This chain joins TRBV19 and TRBJ2-2; D is possibly TRBD2 (5 bases). The germline V gene has CDR1 LNHDA and CDR2 SQIVND (reference sequence). V was clipped by 5 bases and J by 5 bases, with 9 bases between them. The CDR3 consists of 13 residues.